A single sample gave rise to the 30 T cell receptor beta chains below, sequenced in a study of shared clonotypes between healthy human individuals. This table comes from immunoSEQ multiplex PCR, and its TCRdb copy is limited to in-frame clones, with some not included. Here the sample spans some 1.5 million clones, 98% being singletons. Input material: naive CD4+ T cells sorted from blood. The subset is: CD45RA+ positively selected. These receptors were collected from a man aged 25-45 years in good health.

This chain connects TRBV9 to TRBJ2-1; 9 bases are a match to TRBD2. The V segment lost 4 bases and the J segment 4 bases; nucleotides outside the gene matches: 6. Germline lookup yields CDR1 SGDLS and CDR2 YYNGEE. The CDR3 length is 15 residues. For the CDR3, the DNA is TGTGCCAGCAGCACGGTAGCGGGAGCGTACAATGAGCAGTTCTTC. It translates to CASSTVAGAYNEQFF. The full variable domain, with the rest looked up from reference TRBV9 and TRBJ2-1, is DSGVTQTPKHLITATGQRVTLRCSPRSGDLSVYWYQQSLDQGLQFLIQYYNGEERAKGNILERFSAQQFPDLHSELNLSSLELGDSALYFCASSTVAGAYNEQFFGPGTRLTVL.

For the CDR3, the DNA is TGTGCCAGCGGGGACAGGGGGAACACTGAAGCTTTCTTT. Translating it yields CASGDRGNTEAFF. The rearrangement links TRBV6-6 to TRBJ1-1; 10 bases fit TRBD1. The CDR3 sequence is 13 residues long. Losses at the gene ends were 8 bases for V and 1 base for J; bases not matched to a gene: 1. CDR1 is MNHNY, CDR2 SVGAGI, per germline (reference sequence).

The chain links TRBV5-1 to TRBJ2-7, with D possibly being TRBD2 (6 bases). The germline V and J ends were trimmed by 0 bases and 4 bases, with 14 bases remaining between them. Germline-derived CDR1 and CDR2 are SGHRS and YFSETQ. The CDR3 has 15 amino acids. The CDR3 DNA reads as TGCGCCAGCAGCTTGGAGGAGGGGTTGGGTTACGAGCAGTACTTC. This translates into CASSLEEGLGYEQYF.

The chain is built from TRBV10-1 and TRBJ2-1; 12 nucleotides match TRBD1. The V gene's germline CDR1 is WNHNN and CDR2 SYGVQD (reference sequence). V gave up 4 bases and J gave up 8 bases; unmatched junction bases: 9. The CDR3 runs to 16 residues. The CDR3 nucleotides are TGCGCCAGCAGTGGAACCGGGACAGGGGGCATGGATGAGCAGTTCTTC. Protein: CASSGTGTGGMDEQFF.

A word on this clone: Mismatch with germline at one junction end may stem from a read error. The gene calls are TRBV2 and TRBJ2-5; D not certain. CDR3 length: 11 amino acids. CDR1 is SNHLY and CDR2 is FYNNEI in the germline V gene. The CDR3: CASSEVLTRNF. DNA of the CDR3: TGTGCCAGCAGTGAAGTACTGACTCGGAACTTC.

Note on this clone: Other DNA sequences in this specimen translate into the identical CDR3. V usage is TRBV6-5 and J usage is TRBJ2-7; possible D gene TRBD1, 5 bases. This CDR3 region has 15 residues. Germline V gene lookup returns CDR1 MNHEY and CDR2 SVGAGI. V lost 0 bases, J lost 1 base, and 10 bases lay in between. In nucleotides, the CDR3 is TGTGCCAGCAGTTACTCAGGACATCTATCCTACGAGCAGTACTTC. As protein: CASSYSGHLSYEQYF.

The rearrangement uses TRBV11-2 and TRBJ2-1; 13 nucleotides match TRBD2. From germline, CDR1 is SGHAT and CDR2 FQNNGV. This CDR3 spans 16 amino acids. V lost 2 bases, J lost 9 bases, and 7 bases stayed unmatched. The CDR3 is CASSLRLAGGDGEQFF. Here the CDR3 DNA reads TGTGCCAGCAGCTTACGACTAGCGGGAGGAGATGGTGAGCAGTTCTTC.

V and J are TRBV5-1 and TRBJ2-2; D remains ambiguous. Deletions cut 0 bases from V and 6 bases from J, with 6 bases between. Germline values: CDR1 SGHRS, CDR2 YFSETQ. The CDR3 totals 13 residues. CDR3 coding DNA: TGCGCCAGCAGCTTGGTACAAGCCGGGGAGCTGTTTTTT. Translation: CASSLVQAGELFF.

The chain combines TRBV4-1 with TRBJ2-7, with 13 bases matching TRBD2. V lost 1 base, J lost 2 bases, and 5 bases stayed unmatched. Germline V lookup: CDR1 MGHRA, CDR2 YSYEKL. The CDR3 runs to 17 residues. The CDR3 DNA reads TGCGCCAGCAGCCAAGGACTAGCGGGAGGAACTCCCTACGAGCAGTACTTC. It is translated as CASSQGLAGGTPYEQYF.

CDR3 nucleotides: TGCGCCAGCAGCTTGAACGGCAGAGGGACAGATACGCAGTATTTT. Protein: CASSLNGRGTDTQYF. This chain links TRBV5-1 with TRBJ2-3; possibly TRBD2 for D (5 bases). This CDR3 is built from 15 residues. The germline gives CDR1 SGHRS, CDR2 YFSETQ. Trimming left V 1 base short and J 3 bases short, with 12 bases between. Using reference TRBV5-1 and TRBJ2-3 for the parts outside the CDR3, the full variable domain is KAGVTQTPRYLIKTRGQQVTLSCSPISGHRSVSWYQQTPGQGLQFLFEYFSETQRNKGNFPGRFSGRQFSNSRSEMNVSTLELGDSALYLCASSLNGRGTDTQYFGPGTRLTVL.

The chain recombines TRBV18 with TRBJ2-3; D ambiguous. V shed 2 bases and J shed 2 bases, with 11 bases lying between them. Germline lookup yields CDR1 KGHSH and CDR2 LQKENI. The length of the CDR3 is 15 residues. This CDR3 is CASSPSSGITDTQYF. DNA of the CDR3: TGTGCCAGCTCACCATCTAGTGGGATCACAGATACGCAGTATTTT.

The table lists this clone with a count of one. A read error may account for a junction end that differs from germline. The chain employs TRBV23-1 and TRBJ1-5, with D uncertain. TRBV23-1 is noted as an ORF with a role that remains uncertain. The CDR3 length is 10 residues. The CDR3 loop is CERGNQPQHF. DNA for the CDR3: TGTGAAAGGGGCAATCAGCCCCAGCATTTT.

The genes are TRBV18 and TRBJ1-3, with 8 nucleotides matching TRBD1. CDR1 is KGHSH and CDR2 is LQKENI in the germline V gene. The CDR3 totals 16 residues. Trimming cost V 6 bases and J 4 bases; bases outside gene matches: 11. CDR3 amino acids: CASSRPGTGVGNTIYF. The CDR3 bases are TGTGCCAGCTCCCGCCCCGGGACAGGAGTCGGAAACACCATATATTTT.

This clone was detected only once. The chain employs TRBV6-1 and TRBJ2-5; perhaps TRBD1 as D (5 bases). The CDR3 loop spans 13 amino acids. Trimming shortened V by 4 bases and J by 5 bases, and 11 bases separated the two germline ends. Germline lookup yields CDR1 MNHNS and CDR2 SASEGT. In DNA, the CDR3 is TGTGCCAGCAGTGCAGGGTTCGGGGAGACCCAGTACTTC. This sequence encodes CASSAGFGETQYF.

The chain uses TRBV9 and TRBJ2-3, with D possibly matching TRBD2 (7 bases). Deletions cut 4 bases from V and 2 bases from J, with 11 bases between. Germline V lookup: CDR1 SGDLS, CDR2 YYNGEE. The CDR3 has 14 amino acids. The CDR3 is CASSWGGPTDTQYF. CDR3 nucleotides: TGTGCCAGCAGCTGGGGGGGGCCCACAGATACGCAGTATTTT.

The chain couples TRBV19 to TRBJ2-4; possibly TRBD2 for D (5 bases). This CDR3 is built from 15 residues. Trimming took off 3 bases at V and 6 bases at J, with 15 bases between the two ends. CDR1 and CDR2 from the germline V gene are LNHDA and SQIVND (reference sequence). CDR3 residues: CASSIPRVGGNIQYF. The CDR3 DNA reads TGTGCCAGTAGTATCCCGAGGGTTGGTGGAAACATTCAGTACTTC.

V usage is TRBV11-2 and J usage is TRBJ2-1; TRBD2 aligns across 9 bases. Trimming took 4 bases from V and 7 from J; bases not matched to a gene: 14. CDR1 is SGHAT, CDR2 FQNNGV, per germline. This CDR3 is 17 amino acids long. The CDR3 DNA sequence: TGTGCCAGCAGCTCTAGCGGTGGCGGGAGGGGAAGGAATGAGCAGTTCTTC. Its translation is CASSSSGGGRGRNEQFF. Full variable domain (remainder filled in from reference TRBV11-2 and TRBJ2-1): EAGVAQSPRYKIIEKRQSVAFWCNPISGHATLYWYQQILGQGPKLLIQFQNNGVVDDSQLPKDRFSAERLKGVDSTLKIQPAKLEDSAVYLCASSSSGGGRGRNEQFFGPGTRLTVL.

This chain joins TRBV27 and TRBJ2-3, with 9 bases matching TRBD2. The V segment lost 0 bases and the J segment 1 base; nucleotides outside the gene matches: 11. Germline assignment: CDR1 MNHEY and CDR2 SMNVEV (reference sequence). This CDR3 has 19 amino acids. CDR3 residues: CASSLSAPRAGGRTDTQYF. The CDR3 DNA follows: TGTGCCAGCAGTTTATCGGCCCCCCGAGCGGGAGGACGCACAGATACGCAGTATTTT.

V gene TRBV5-1 combines with J gene TRBJ2-7; D might be TRBD1 or TRBD2, each matching 5 bases. The germline V and J ends were trimmed by 4 bases and 6 bases, with 17 bases remaining between them. CDR3 length: 14 residues. CDR1 is SGHRS, CDR2 YFSETQ, per germline. CDR3 loop: CASSPGLVGTEQYF. CDR3 coding DNA: TGCGCCAGCAGCCCCGGTCTCGTAGGGACCGAGCAGTACTTC.

Turning to this clone: This sample includes further DNA sequences coding for the same CDR3. The gene calls are TRBV5-1 and TRBJ2-7; the match to TRBD2 covers 13 bases. The V and J ends lost 3 bases and 3 bases, in that order; junction bases with no gene match: 3. The CDR3 has 15 amino acids. Germline-derived CDR1 and CDR2 are SGHRS and YFSETQ. The CDR3 bases are TGCGCCAGCAGCTCCGGACTAGCGGGAGACTACGAGCAGTACTTC. It translates to CASSSGLAGDYEQYF.

The chain has TRBV18 and TRBJ2-3; 7 bases fit TRBD2. Germline lookup yields CDR1 KGHSH and CDR2 LQKENI. The CDR3 consists of 14 residues. V was pared by 3 bases and J by 4 bases, with 4 bases of the junction left unmatched. In DNA form, the CDR3 reads TGTGCCAGCTCACCCCTAGCGGCGGCAGATACGCAGTATTTT. It specifies CASSPLAAADTQYF.

Here the CDR3 reads CASSVGGRGTGIEKLFF. CDR3 nucleotides: TGTGCCAGCAGCGTAGGGGGACGCGGGACAGGGATCGAAAAACTGTTTTTT. The genes are TRBV9 and TRBJ1-4, with 9 bases lining up with TRBD1. CDR1 and CDR2 from the germline V gene are SGDLS and YYNGEE. V was clipped by 0 bases and J by 8 bases; unmatched bases: 11. The CDR3 is 17 amino acids.

The chain links TRBV9 to TRBJ1-5; unclear D gene. V lost 4 bases and J 5 bases, leaving 16 bases between the germline ends. Germline-derived CDR1 and CDR2 are SGDLS and YYNGEE. This CDR3 spans 15 amino acids. This chain's CDR3 is CASSRGAGPDQPQHF. The CDR3 DNA sequence: TGTGCCAGCAGCCGGGGAGCGGGTCCCGATCAGCCCCAGCATTTT. The variable domain in full, completed from reference TRBV9 and TRBJ1-5, reads DSGVTQTPKHLITATGQRVTLRCSPRSGDLSVYWYQQSLDQGLQFLIQYYNGEERAKGNILERFSAQQFPDLHSELNLSSLELGDSALYFCASSRGAGPDQPQHFGDGTRLSIL.

This chain links TRBV5-1 with TRBJ2-3; D uncertain. V gave up 6 bases and J gave up 1 base, with 12 bases separating them. Germline V CDR1 and CDR2: SGHRS, YFSETQ. The CDR3 loop spans 14 amino acids. The CDR3 region is CASNDVAGTDTQYF. The CDR3 DNA sequence: TGCGCCAGCAACGATGTCGCAGGCACAGATACGCAGTATTTT.

V is TRBV11-1 and J is TRBJ2-1; TRBD2 matches at 7 bases. Germline V gene sequence: CDR1 SGHAT, CDR2 FQDESV (reference sequence). The CDR3 is 16 residues long. V trimming: 6 bases; J trimming: 5 bases; junction bases outside the gene matches: 13. CDR3 coding DNA: TGTGCCAGCAGTATGTTGCTGGCTAGCGGAGACAATGAGCAGTTCTTC. This codes for CASSMLLASGDNEQFF. Full variable domain (missing parts from reference TRBV11-1 and TRBJ2-1): EAEVAQSPRYKITEKSQAVAFWCDPISGHATLYWYRQILGQGPELLVQFQDESVVDDSQLPKDRFSAERLKGVDSTLKIQPAELGDSAMYLCASSMLLASGDNEQFFGPGTRLTVL.

This sequence joins TRBV7-6 and TRBJ2-3; 10 bases match TRBD2. The trim removed 4 bases at V and 4 bases at J, leaving 11 bases unmatched. CDR3 size: 17 residues. The germline gives CDR1 SGHVS, CDR2 FNYEAQ. The DNA for the CDR3 is TGTGCCAGCAGCTCTCAGTCTAGCGGGAGTTTCGCAGATACGCAGTATTTT. It is translated as CASSSQSSGSFADTQYF.

V is TRBV7-2 and J is TRBJ2-1; 7 bases map to TRBD2. V lost 2 bases to trimming and J lost 9 bases; unmatched junction nucleotides: 10. The CDR3 has 15 amino acids. Germline CDR1 SGHTA, CDR2 FQGNSA. This chain's CDR3 is CASSLLGGRQSEQFF. The CDR3 DNA sequence: TGTGCCAGCAGCTTACTCGGCGGGAGACAGAGTGAGCAGTTCTTC.

This clone was detected once. V usage is TRBV6-5 and J usage is TRBJ2-2; D gene unclear. In germline, CDR1 is MNHEY, CDR2 SVGAGI. Trimming removed 0 bases from V and 0 bases from J, with 5 bases in between. The CDR3 runs 15 residues. The CDR3 sequence: CASSYSIPNTGELFF. The CDR3 DNA reads TGTGCCAGCAGTTACTCGATACCGAACACCGGGGAGCTGTTTTTT.

The chain uses TRBV5-4 and TRBJ2-5; 8 nucleotides match TRBD1. The CDR3 contains 14 residues. CDR1 is SGHNT, CDR2 YYREEE, per germline (reference sequence). The trim removed 3 bases at V and 5 bases at J, leaving 6 bases unmatched. Here the CDR3 reads CASSSNTGGETQYF. CDR3 nucleotides: TGTGCCAGCAGCTCTAATACAGGGGGGGAGACCCAGTACTTC.

The V call is TRBV28, the J call TRBJ1-2, with D possibly being TRBD1 (6 bases). The CDR3 totals 13 residues. Germline lookup yields CDR1 MDHEN and CDR2 SYDVKM. Trimming removed 8 bases from V and 4 bases from J, with 14 bases in between. The CDR3 protein is CASALLDSYGYTF. The CDR3 region has the DNA TGTGCCAGCGCTCTTTTGGACAGCTATGGCTACACCTTC.